A single sample gave rise to the 29 T cell receptor beta chains below, sequenced in a study of T-cell reconstitution after alpha-beta-depleted transplantation in children. Preparation of the TCRbeta library used unique molecular identifiers. TCRdb ran MiXCR on the PCR reads and lists one entry per CDR3 protein. Counted here are under 250,000 distinct CDR3 sequences, 24% occurring once; the ten biggest clones make up 4% to 5.5%. The specimen comprised PBMCs, mostly from graft donor cells, sampled 360 days after TCRalphabeta/CD19-depleted stem cell transplant. The source is a female patient aged 2-9 years who had a stem cell transplant for congenital amegakaryocytic thrombocytopenia, so the T cells may come from the graft donor.

Only a few counts were recorded for this clonotype. The chain has TRBV3-1 and TRBJ2-1; TRBD2 is a possible D gene (6 bases). The CDR3 length is 14 residues. Trimming removed 2 bases at V and 1 base at J, with 6 bases between. Germline lookup yields CDR1 LGHDT and CDR2 YNNKEL (reference sequence). CDR3 amino acids: CASSQRESYNEQFF. CDR3 nucleotides: TGTGCCAGCAGCCAACGGGAGTCCTACAATGAGCAGTTCTTC.

This clonotype was counted a few times. CDR3 residues: CASSLSPLPYEQYF. CDR3 DNA: TGTGCCAGCAGCTTAAGTCCGTTGCCCTACGAGCAGTACTTC. The chain has TRBV7-2 and TRBJ2-7; D gene uncertain. The CDR3 is made up of 14 amino acids. Germline values: CDR1 SGHTA, CDR2 FQGNSA. V lost 2 bases and J 2 bases, leaving 10 bases between the germline ends.

This clonotype was seen a few times. The chain's CDR3 is CATSRDLTGGTEAFF. The CDR3 DNA reads as TGTGCCACCAGCAGAGATCTGACAGGGGGTACTGAAGCTTTCTTT. V and J are TRBV15 and TRBJ1-1, with TRBD1 matching over 9 bases. Germline V lookup: CDR1 LNHNV, CDR2 YYDKDF (reference sequence). Trimming at V came to 0 bases and at J to 5 bases, leaving 4 bases not matched to a gene. This CDR3 spans 15 amino acids.

This clonotype was observed a handful of times. V gene TRBV5-1 combines with J gene TRBJ1-2, with D unresolved. This CDR3 spans 16 amino acids. Germline CDR1 SGHRS, CDR2 YFSETQ. The germline V and J ends were trimmed by 4 bases and 7 bases, with 23 bases remaining between them. In nucleotides, the CDR3 is TGCGCCAGCAGCCCCCAAGGGCCTTCACCCACGGGTGGCTACACCTTC. Translating gives CASSPQGPSPTGGYTF.

This clonotype appeared once. This CDR3 is CASSLWVDYEQYF. DNA for the CDR3: TGTGCCAGCAGTTTATGGGTGGACTACGAGCAGTACTTC. The V call is TRBV27, the J call TRBJ2-7; D gene unclear. The V and J ends lost 1 base and 3 bases respectively, with 7 bases between them. CDR1 is MNHEY and CDR2 is SMNVEV in the germline V gene (reference sequence). The CDR3 has 13 residues.

This clonotype has just a few counts. V and J are TRBV5-1 and TRBJ2-5; 7 nucleotides agree with TRBD1. Looked up from germline, CDR1 is SGHRS and CDR2 is YFSETQ. V gave up 2 bases and J gave up 4 bases; unmatched junction bases: 5. The CDR3 loop spans 14 amino acids. In nucleotides, the CDR3 is TGCGCCAGCAGCTTAGGGTCAGGGGGAGAGACCCAGTACTTC. Translated: CASSLGSGGETQYF.

V is TRBV5-1 and J is TRBJ2-1; TRBD2 might be the D (7 bases). Between the trimmed V and J ends, which lost 4 bases and 3 bases, there was a span of 14 bases. There are 15 residues in the CDR3. CDR1 and CDR2 (germline): SGHRS, YFSETQ. The CDR3 DNA follows: TGCGCCAGCAGCGATACCGGGGGGCTCTACAATGAGCAGTTCTTC. Translation: CASSDTGGLYNEQFF. The whole variable domain, remainder taken from reference TRBV5-1 and TRBJ2-1, is KAGVTQTPRYLIKTRGQQVTLSCSPISGHRSVSWYQQTPGQGLQFLFEYFSETQRNKGNFPGRFSGRQFSNSRSEMNVSTLELGDSALYLCASSDTGGLYNEQFFGPGTRLTVL.

The chain joins TRBV6-2 or TRBV6-3 to TRBJ2-1, with TRBD1 matching 7 bases. The CDR3 is made up of 15 amino acids. Germline CDR1 reads MNHEY; CDR2 reads SVGEGT. J was trimmed by 2 bases and V by 2 bases; bases with no gene match: 3. The CDR3 is CASSYPGTAYNEQFF. In DNA, the CDR3 is TGTGCCAGCAGTTACCCTGGGACAGCCTACAATGAGCAGTTCTTC.

The sample holds a few counts of this clonotype. The chain recombines TRBV10-3 with TRBJ2-1; possibly TRBD1 for D (6 bases). Trimming pared 2 bases from V and 5 bases from J, leaving 10 bases between. Germline CDR1 ENHRY, CDR2 SYGVKD. This CDR3 is 14 amino acids long. The CDR3, as DNA: TGTGCCATCAGTGAGAGGACAGCCGACAATGAGCAGTTCTTC. It encodes CAISERTADNEQFF.

The chain is built from TRBV20-1 and TRBJ2-7; 10 bases match TRBD1. V dropped 4 bases and J dropped 6; count of bases not matched to a gene: 12. The germline gives CDR1 DFQATT, CDR2 SNEGSKA (reference sequence). The CDR3 covers 15 residues. The DNA of the CDR3 is TGCAGTGCTACAAAATCCGGGACAGGGGTCGGCGAGCAGTACTTC. Its translation is CSATKSGTGVGEQYF.

This chain connects TRBV7-9 to TRBJ1-4; a weak D match, TRBD1 (6 bases). This CDR3 is 14 amino acids long. Germline CDR1 SEHNR, CDR2 FQNEAQ (reference sequence). V was trimmed by 1 base and J by 5 bases, leaving 8 bases between them. CDR3 region: CASSLGTANEKLFF. As DNA, the CDR3 is TGTGCCAGCAGCTTAGGGACAGCCAATGAAAAACTGTTTTTT.

This chain connects TRBV5-1 to TRBJ2-5; TRBD2 aligns across 11 bases. V shed 2 bases, J shed 5 bases, and the junction held 5 bases outside the gene matches. The CDR3 loop spans 15 amino acids. From germline, CDR1 is SGHRS and CDR2 YFSETQ. The CDR3 sequence: CASSFSGRADETQYF. CDR3 nucleotides: TGCGCCAGCAGCTTTAGCGGGAGGGCCGATGAGACCCAGTACTTC.

CDR3 coding DNA: TGTGCCAGCAGTTTTGGGGGGTTCAATCAGCCCCAGCATTTT. Its protein is CASSFGGFNQPQHF. The chain joins TRBV27 to TRBJ1-5; weak D call: TRBD1 (5 bases). Germline CDR1 reads MNHEY; CDR2 reads SMNVEV (reference sequence). Trimming shortened V by 3 bases and J by 3 bases, and 9 bases separated the two germline ends. This CDR3 has 14 residues.

V gene TRBV5-1 combines with J gene TRBJ2-7; 9 bases are shared with TRBD1. Germline V lookup: CDR1 SGHRS, CDR2 YFSETQ. V lost 4 bases and J lost 3; bases outside the gene matches: 5. The CDR3 length is 14 residues. The DNA for the CDR3 is TGCGCCAGCAGCAAGGACAGGGGCTTCTACGAGCAGTACTTC. It codes for CASSKDRGFYEQYF.

The chain joins TRBV19 to TRBJ2-2; no clear D gene. CDR1 and CDR2 from the germline V gene are LNHDA and SQIVND (reference sequence). CDR3 length: 14 residues. The V end lost 3 bases, the J end lost 1 base, and 6 bases lay between the germline ends. CDR3 coding DNA: TGTGCCAGTAGTATGCACAGGAACACCGGGGAGCTGTTTTTT. Protein: CASSMHRNTGELFF.

This clonotype was recorded a few times. The CDR3 reads CASSEPDHYGYTF. The CDR3 DNA reads TGTGCCAGCAGTGAGCCAGATCACTATGGCTACACCTTC. The chain joins TRBV12-3 or TRBV12-4 to TRBJ1-2, with D hard to call. Between the trimmed V and J ends, which lost 5 bases and 3 bases, there was a span of 10 bases. This CDR3 region has 13 residues.

The CDR3 DNA follows: TGTGCCAGCAGCCAAGGGGCAAAACTGTTTTTT. Translating it yields CASSQGAKLFF. This rearrangement joins TRBV3-1 to TRBJ1-4; D is unresolved. CDR1 is LGHDT and CDR2 is YNNKEL in the germline V gene (reference sequence). V was trimmed by 1 base and J by 10 bases, leaving 4 bases between them. This CDR3 contains 11 residues.

There are a few counts of this clonotype. The chain employs TRBV2 and TRBJ1-6; D may be TRBD1 (6 bases). The ends were cut back, 3 bases at V and 8 bases at J, with 11 bases in the middle. In germline, CDR1 is SNHLY, CDR2 FYNNEI. This CDR3 region has 14 residues. CDR3 coding DNA: TGTGCCAGCAGTGAGGACAGTGCTTATTCACCCCTCCACTTT. Amino acid sequence: CASSEDSAYSPLHF.

The chain couples TRBV4-1 to TRBJ1-2; 7 bases are shared with TRBD1. CDR1 and CDR2 (germline): MGHRA, YSYEKL. The V gene end was trimmed by 5 bases and the J gene end by 5 bases; junction bases not matched to a gene: 8. The length of the CDR3 is 14 residues. The CDR3 DNA sequence: TGCGCCAGCAGCTCCCGACAGGGATGGTATGGCTACACCTTC. Translated: CASSSRQGWYGYTF.

The chain joins TRBV4-1 to TRBJ2-3; 7 nucleotides agree with TRBD2. V dropped 5 bases and J dropped 4; count of bases not matched to a gene: 12. Germline V gene data show CDR1 as MGHRA and CDR2 as YSYEKL. This CDR3 comprises 16 residues. The CDR3 reads CASSALGLAVADTQYF. CDR3 DNA: TGCGCCAGCAGCGCCCTTGGGCTAGCGGTCGCAGATACGCAGTATTTT.

This clonotype was recorded a few times. The V call is TRBV5-1, the J call TRBJ1-1; the match to TRBD1 covers 8 bases. The CDR3 spans 15 residues. Trimming removed 5 bases from V and 0 bases from J; junction bases left unmatched: 6. Germline values: CDR1 SGHRS, CDR2 YFSETQ. The CDR3 loop is CASRGQGHMNTEAFF. The CDR3 nucleotides are TGCGCCAGCAGAGGACAGGGACACATGAACACTGAAGCTTTCTTT.

The chain is built from TRBV10-3 and TRBJ2-3, with 11 positions matching TRBD2. CDR1 and CDR2 (germline): ENHRY, SYGVKD. CDR3 length equals 16 residues. With V trimmed by 5 bases and J by 1 base, 5 bases remained unmatched. CDR3 coding DNA: TGTGCCATCAGTAAAAAACTAGCGGGAGGCACAGATACGCAGTATTTT. The encoded protein is CAISKKLAGGTDTQYF.

The CDR3 is CASSRGQWQETQYF. In DNA form, the CDR3 reads TGTGCCAGCTCAAGGGGACAGTGGCAAGAGACCCAGTACTTC. This chain joins TRBV2 and TRBJ2-5; 7 positions match TRBD1. The CDR3 spans 14 residues. Germline values: CDR1 SNHLY, CDR2 FYNNEI. The V and J ends lost 8 bases and 2 bases, in that order; junction bases with no gene match: 8.

This clonotype was picked up a small number of times. The chain links TRBV2 to TRBJ1-2, with a weak D call TRBD1 (6 bases). CDR3 length equals 14 residues. The V gene's germline CDR1 is SNHLY and CDR2 FYNNEI. Trimming took 6 bases from V and 2 from J, leaving 13 bases between them. The CDR3 region is CASRQGTKNYGYTF. The CDR3 nucleotides are TGTGCCAGCAGGCAGGGGACAAAGAACTATGGCTACACCTTC.

Remarks on this clonotype: This may be a read error: a much more frequent sequence differs by one nucleotide. The chain recombines TRBV4-2 with TRBJ2-7; 7 bases fit TRBD2. CDR1 is LGHNA and CDR2 is YNFKEQ in the germline V gene. The CDR3 spans 15 residues. The CDR3 nucleotides are TGTGCCAGCTGCCAAGAACCGGGACTACCCGACGAGCAGTACTTC. This gives the protein CASCQEPGLPDEQYF.

V and J are TRBV10-3 and TRBJ2-7; TRBD1 agrees at 8 bases. The CDR3 is made up of 14 amino acids. Germline lookup yields CDR1 ENHRY and CDR2 SYGVKD. Trimming took 5 bases from V and 4 from J; bases not matched to a gene: 7. The chain's CDR3 is CAISNLRTGYEQYF. The CDR3 DNA sequence: TGTGCCATCAGTAACCTAAGGACAGGGTACGAGCAGTACTTC.

This clonotype has only a few counts. This chain uses TRBV4-1 with TRBJ1-5; perhaps TRBD1 as D (6 bases). The CDR3 has 15 residues. Trimming shortened V by 1 base and J by 7 bases, and 14 bases separated the two germline ends. Germline V gene sequence: CDR1 MGHRA, CDR2 YSYEKL. The CDR3 here is CASSQVFRGPQPQHF. The CDR3 DNA reads as TGCGCCAGCAGCCAAGTTTTTCGGGGGCCCCAGCCCCAGCATTTT.

The V and J genes are TRBV7-9 and TRBJ2-1, with D possibly TRBD2 on 6 matching bases. CDR3 length equals 16 residues. Trimming stripped 3 bases from V and 7 bases from J, with 19 bases between. Germline V gene data show CDR1 as SEHNR and CDR2 as FQNEAQ (reference sequence). CDR3 bases: TGTGCCAGCAGCTTCCCGGGGGACTCGGCAGCAAATGAGCAGTTCTTC. Protein: CASSFPGDSAANEQFF.

This chain connects TRBV24-1 to TRBJ1-1; no reliable D call. This CDR3 is built from 15 residues. Trimming cost V 7 bases and J 1 base, with 15 bases left between them. Germline loops: CDR1 KGHDR, CDR2 SFDVKD. The CDR3 region has the DNA TGTGCCACCAGCGATCTTACATATTGGAACACTGAAGCTTTCTTT. It translates to CATSDLTYWNTEAFF.